This T cell receptor (beta chain) was observed in a study of T-cell reconstitution after alpha-beta-depleted transplantation in children. Library preparation (for TCRbeta) was performed with unique molecular identifiers. TCRdb passed the PCR reads through MiXCR, listing each CDR3 protein once. The sample carries 400,000 to 500,000 distinct CDR3 sequences, about 11% recorded once. The CDR3 contains 14 residues. Trimming took 6 bases from V and 6 from J, leaving 14 bases between them. CDR1 is MGHDK, CDR2 SYGVNS, per germline. Material: PBMCs from the stem cell graft donor, obtained from the stem cell graft. The receptor's source is a human donor who donated a stem cell graft to a child with acute myeloid leukemia. J is TRBJ2-2 and V is TRBV25-1, with D tentatively TRBD1 (6 bases). CDR3 sequence reads: CASSPQGSAGELFF. The DNA of the CDR3 is TGTGCCAGCAGCCCCCAGGGGTCTGCCGGGGAGCTGTTTTTT. Drawing the rest from reference TRBV25-1 and TRBJ2-2, the complete variable domain is EADIYQTPRYLVIGTGKKITLECSQTMGHDKMYWYQQDPGMELHLIHYSYGVNSTEKGDLSSESTVSRIRTEHFPLTLESARPSHTSQYLCASSPQGSAGELFFGEGSRLTVL.